What follows are 16 T cell receptor beta chains derived from one specimen sequenced in a study of blood T cells in healthy people across ages. A second roughly 6 to 11 cycle PCR used barcoded and J-beta primers. TCRdb re-analysed the 5' RACE reads in MiXCR, keeping a single row per CDR3 protein. The sample lists 600,000 to 800,000 distinct CDR3 sequences; around 21% were seen once. The sequencing input was blood. The receptors were gathered from a man between 65 and 85 years old in good health.

The chain couples TRBV29-1 to TRBJ1-1; 10 bases line up with TRBD1. The CDR3 extends over 13 amino acids. After removal of 8 bases from V and 1 base from J, the junction contained 4 bases not matched to a gene. Germline V lookup: CDR1 SQVTM, CDR2 ANQGSEA. In DNA, the CDR3 is TGCAGCATCCGGGACAGGGGGAACACTGAAGCTTTCTTT. This translates into CSIRDRGNTEAFF.

This clonotype was recorded at least ten times. The chain recombines TRBV7-2 with TRBJ2-1, with D perhaps TRBD2 (5 bases). CDR3 length: 14 amino acids. Germline V gives CDR1 SGHTA, CDR2 FQGNSA. V was cut by 5 bases and J by 8 bases, with 16 bases left in between. CDR3 amino acids: CASSPDSGSHEQFF. The CDR3 bases are TGTGCCAGCAGCCCAGATTCGGGGTCGCATGAGCAGTTCTTC.

This clonotype has only a few counts. This chain joins TRBV24-1 and TRBJ2-7, with 11 bases matching TRBD1. Germline loops: CDR1 KGHDR, CDR2 SFDVKD. The length of the CDR3 is 15 residues. V trimming: 4 bases; J trimming: 9 bases; junction bases outside the gene matches: 10. The chain's CDR3 is CATSDTGTGGKGQYF. CDR3 coding DNA: TGTGCCACCAGTGACACCGGGACAGGGGGTAAAGGGCAGTACTTC.

The genes are TRBV20-1 and TRBJ2-1; 11 nucleotides align to TRBD2. The CDR3 is 15 amino acids. Germline V gives CDR1 DFQATT, CDR2 SNEGSKA (reference sequence). Losses at the gene ends were 2 bases for V and 5 bases for J; bases not matched to a gene: 5. For the CDR3, the DNA is TGCAGTGCTAGACCACTAGCGGGAGAACACAATGAGCAGTTCTTC. Translation gives CSARPLAGEHNEQFF.

The rearrangement joins TRBV4-3 to TRBJ2-7, with 10 bases lining up with TRBD1. CDR3 length: 18 amino acids. With 0 bases clipped from V and 0 bases from J, the junction kept 8 bases outside the gene matches. Germline V gene sequence: CDR1 LGHNA, CDR2 YSLEER. CDR3 residues: CASSQERTDRGFSYEQYF. DNA for the CDR3: TGCGCCAGCAGCCAAGAGAGAACGGACAGGGGGTTCTCCTACGAGCAGTACTTC.

The rearrangement uses TRBV20-1 and TRBJ2-1; D unresolved. Looked up from germline, CDR1 is DFQATT and CDR2 is SNEGSKA (reference sequence). The CDR3 sequence is 21 residues long. Trimming stripped 1 base from V and 0 bases from J, with 28 bases between. The CDR3 protein is CSARAKLTDPTGSRSYNEQFF. The CDR3, as DNA: TGCAGTGCTAGAGCCAAACTGACCGACCCGACGGGTTCCCGCTCCTACAATGAGCAGTTCTTC.

The chain joins TRBV2 to TRBJ2-1, with D unclear. Germline CDR1 and CDR2: SNHLY and FYNNEI. V gave up 3 bases and J gave up 2 bases, with 8 bases separating them. This CDR3 is built from 14 residues. As DNA, the CDR3 is TGTGCCAGCAGTGAGGTAGTGGCCTACAATGAGCAGTTCTTC. It translates to CASSEVVAYNEQFF.

The chain links TRBV20-1 to TRBJ2-1, with D uncertain. CDR1 and CDR2 from the germline V gene are DFQATT and SNEGSKA (reference sequence). V was pared by 0 bases and J by 6 bases, with 15 bases between. The CDR3 runs to 15 residues. Written as DNA, the CDR3 is TGCAGTGCTAGAGAGCCCGGACGTGGTCTCAATGAGCAGTTCTTC. Protein: CSAREPGRGLNEQFF.

This chain connects TRBV29-1 to TRBJ2-1; tentative D call: TRBD1 (6 bases). Trimming pared 3 bases from V and 3 bases from J, leaving 12 bases between. The V gene's germline CDR1 is SQVTM and CDR2 ANQGSEA. CDR3 length: 14 residues. The chain's CDR3 is CSVERQVNYNEQFF. CDR3 DNA sequence: TGCAGCGTTGAGAGACAGGTTAACTACAATGAGCAGTTCTTC.

This clonotype showed up just once. The genes are TRBV14 and TRBJ1-1, with 9 bases fitting TRBD1. V dropped 4 bases and J dropped 3; count of bases not matched to a gene: 9. Germline CDR1 reads SGHDN; CDR2 reads FVKESK. This CDR3 contains 16 residues. CDR3 residues: CASSPRDRVLDTEAFF. As DNA, the CDR3 is TGTGCCAGCAGCCCCCGGGACAGGGTGTTGGACACTGAAGCTTTCTTT. Supplemented by reference TRBV14 and TRBJ1-1, the full variable domain reads EAGVTQFPSHSVIEKGQTVTLRCDPISGHDNLYWYRRVMGKEIKFLLHFVKESKQDESGMPNNRFLAERTGGTYSTLKVQPAELEDSGVYFCASSPRDRVLDTEAFFGQGTRLTVV.

This clonotype was picked up a small number of times. This chain connects TRBV20-1 to TRBJ1-6; TRBD1 matches 7 bases. After removal of 8 bases from V and 9 bases from J, the junction contained 7 bases not matched to a gene. The CDR3 covers 12 residues. Germline V CDR1 and CDR2: DFQATT, SNEGSKA (reference sequence). The CDR3 coding sequence is TGCAGTAACATCAGGGGGGGTTCACCCCTCCACTTT. Translation gives CSNIRGGSPLHF.

The chain recombines TRBV6-6 with TRBJ2-7; D remains unclear. The CDR3 extends over 14 amino acids. V was cut by 4 bases and J by 0 bases, with 10 bases left in between. The germline gives CDR1 MNHNY, CDR2 SVGAGI (reference sequence). The CDR3 DNA follows: TGTGCCAGCAGTTCTGCCTTAGGCTCCTACGAGCAGTACTTC. It specifies CASSSALGSYEQYF.

In regard to this clonotype: Since the CDR3 does not end with the conserved phenylalanine or tryptophan, this likely comes from a read error. V usage is TRBV5-6 and J usage is TRBJ2-1; weak D call: TRBD2 (5 bases). The CDR3 runs to 15 residues. Germline loops: CDR1 SGHDT, CDR2 YYEEEE. V was pared by 7 bases and J by 0 bases, with 14 bases between. The CDR3 here is CASGRSGSSYNEQFL. The CDR3 DNA is TGTGCCAGCGGACGAAGCGGAAGCTCCTACAATGAGCAGTTCTTG.

This clonotype was observed a handful of times. The chain links TRBV12-3 or TRBV12-4 to TRBJ2-2; D assignment may be TRBD1 or TRBD2 (5 bases each). Trimming removed 6 bases at V and 1 base at J, with 15 bases between. This CDR3 contains 16 residues. CDR3 in amino acids: CASRHTSGQNTGELFF. For the CDR3, the DNA is TGTGCCAGCAGACACACCAGCGGACAGAACACCGGGGAGCTGTTTTTT.

V and J are TRBV27 and TRBJ1-1, with a possible D match to TRBD1 (5 bases). Germline V lookup: CDR1 MNHEY, CDR2 SMNVEV (reference sequence). Trimming left V 3 bases short and J 11 bases short, with 10 bases between. CDR3 length: 11 residues. The CDR3 here is CASSFRGEAFF. CDR3 nucleotide sequence: TGTGCCAGCAGTTTTAGGGGAGAGGCTTTCTTT.

With regard to this clonotype: A junction end diverges from the germline sequence, so it may reflect a read error. This chain uses TRBV12-3 or TRBV12-4 with TRBJ2-5; 14 positions match TRBD2. This CDR3 region has 16 residues. The CDR3 protein is CASSTPGLAGEETQHF. The CDR3 region has the DNA TGTGCCAGCAGTACGCCGGGACTAGCGGGAGAAGAGACCCAGCACTTC.